These 29 T cell receptor beta chains originate from one sample sequenced in a study of blood T cell repertoires in COVID-19. Clones were sequenced by immunoSEQ multiplex PCR, and TCRdb holds only the in-frame ones, with some missing. Among about 240,000 clones listed, 65% to 90% were seen once. The sequenced sample consisted of peripheral blood. The source of these receptors is a woman in her 70s with acute or convalescent COVID-19.

This rearrangement joins TRBV6-6 to TRBJ2-2; a possible D gene is TRBD1 (6 bases). This CDR3 contains 18 residues. V lost 5 bases to trimming and J lost 5 bases, with 24 bases between them. CDR1 and CDR2 from the germline V gene are MNHNY and SVGAGI (reference sequence). The CDR3 DNA follows: TGTGCCAGCAGTCTATCGTGGGGGACAATTCGAAGAACCGGGGAGCTGTTTTTT. Translating it yields CASSLSWGTIRRTGELFF.

The CDR3 DNA reads as TGTGCCAGCAGCCAAGACAGGGTTCGGCAGCCCCAGCATTTT. Amino acid sequence: CASSQDRVRQPQHF. The chain couples TRBV6-6 to TRBJ1-5; the match to TRBD1 covers 7 bases. CDR1 and CDR2 (germline): MNHNY, SVGAGI (reference sequence). The CDR3 totals 14 residues. V trimming: 6 bases; J trimming: 7 bases; junction bases outside the gene matches: 9.

The chain is built from TRBV3-1 (or the pseudogene TRBV3-2) and TRBJ2-2; weak D call: TRBD1 (6 bases). The CDR3 runs 17 residues. The germline V gene has CDR1 LGHDT and CDR2 YNNKEL (reference sequence). Trimming took off 2 bases at V and 4 bases at J, with 17 bases between the two ends. CDR3 region: CASSQLRTVLPTGELFF. The CDR3 coding sequence is TGTGCCAGCAGCCAATTGCGGACAGTACTTCCCACCGGGGAGCTGTTTTTT.

The chain couples TRBV5-1 to TRBJ2-5; D not certain. V lost 4 bases to trimming and J lost 3 bases, with 10 bases between them. The CDR3 runs 13 residues. In germline, CDR1 is SGHRS, CDR2 YFSETQ. CDR3 in amino acids: CASSAQLEETQYF. DNA of the CDR3: TGCGCCAGCAGCGCACAGTTGGAAGAGACCCAGTACTTC.

The CDR3 DNA is TGTGCCAGCAGCCCTGGCAGGGGGCTTGGAGGCTACACCTTC. It translates to CASSPGRGLGGYTF. The chain joins TRBV7-9 to TRBJ1-2; TRBD1 aligns across 8 bases. After removal of 5 bases from V and 8 bases from J, the junction contained 10 bases not matched to a gene. CDR3 size: 14 residues. The V gene's germline CDR1 is SEHNR and CDR2 FQNEAQ (reference sequence).

The CDR3 nucleotides read TGTGCCAGCAGCTTGGCCGTGACAGGCGGGAATTCACCCCTCCACTTT. It translates to CASSLAVTGGNSPLHF. This sequence joins TRBV5-6 and TRBJ1-6; D may be TRBD1 (6 bases). The V end lost 0 bases, the J end lost 7 bases, and 14 bases lay between the germline ends. Germline V gives CDR1 SGHDT, CDR2 YYEEEE. CDR3 length equals 16 residues.

The chain has TRBV6-2 or TRBV6-3 and TRBJ2-5, with TRBD2 matching 9 bases. The CDR3 has 18 residues. Germline CDR1 reads MNHEY; CDR2 reads SVGEGT. With V trimmed by 6 bases and J by 5 bases, 19 bases remained unmatched. Here the CDR3 reads CASSARLGGGAEGETQYF. As DNA, the CDR3 is TGTGCCAGCAGCGCACGACTAGGCGGGGGGGCCGAAGGCGAGACCCAGTACTTC.

The chain carries TRBV19 and TRBJ2-3; D is perhaps TRBD2 (7 bases). V dropped 1 base and J dropped 6 bases, with 11 bases sitting between them. There are 14 residues in the CDR3. Per germline, CDR1 LNHDA and CDR2 SQIVND (reference sequence). The CDR3 nucleotides are TGTGCCAGTAGTATAGCGGGGGGCCGGGATACGCAGTATTTT. Its translation: CASSIAGGRDTQYF.

The chain couples TRBV19 to TRBJ1-1, with TRBD1 matching 10 bases. There are 15 residues in the CDR3. Germline V gene data show CDR1 as LNHDA and CDR2 as SQIVND (reference sequence). Trimming took 5 bases from V and 4 from J; bases not matched to a gene: 7. CDR3: CASSARDRGITEAFF. The CDR3 DNA reads as TGTGCCAGTAGTGCCCGGGACAGGGGCATCACTGAAGCTTTCTTT.

The chain joins TRBV3-1 (or the pseudogene TRBV3-2) to TRBJ1-6; 11 nucleotides match TRBD1. With V trimmed by 5 bases and J by 8 bases, 5 bases remained unmatched. This CDR3 is built from 15 residues. Germline-derived CDR1 and CDR2 are LGHDT and YNNKEL (reference sequence). The CDR3 protein is CASSVGQGVDSPLHF. Written as DNA, the CDR3 is TGTGCCAGCAGCGTGGGACAGGGGGTGGATTCACCCCTCCACTTT.

This clone was detected once. The chain carries TRBV5-1 and TRBJ2-5; weak D call: TRBD1 (6 bases). CDR1 SGHRS and CDR2 YFSETQ come from the germline V gene. Trimming took off 0 bases at V and 3 bases at J, with 15 bases between the two ends. The length of the CDR3 is 16 residues. CDR3 in DNA: TGCGCCAGCAGCTTGGGAGGACAGCCGGAAAAAGAGACCCAGTACTTC. Residues: CASSLGGQPEKETQYF. Using reference TRBV5-1 and TRBJ2-5 for the parts outside the CDR3, the full variable domain is KAGVTQTPRYLIKTRGQQVTLSCSPISGHRSVSWYQQTPGQGLQFLFEYFSETQRNKGNFPGRFSGRQFSNSRSEMNVSTLELGDSALYLCASSLGGQPEKETQYFGPGTRLLVL.

The chain uses TRBV19 and TRBJ2-1; 11 bases are shared with TRBD2. Unmatched junction bases numbered 10, after V lost 9 bases and J lost 0 bases. CDR1 LNHDA and CDR2 SQIVND come from the germline V gene (reference sequence). CDR3 length equals 17 residues. The CDR3 bases are TGTGCCAGCCAGGGGGCTAGCGGGGGGAGCTCCTACAATGAGCAGTTCTTC. Translating gives CASQGASGGSSYNEQFF.

The chain carries TRBV7-8 and TRBJ1-4; 7 bases are shared with TRBD1. The germline CDR1 and CDR2 sequences are SGHVS and FQNEAQ. Germline trimming cut 5 bases from V and 8 bases from J; bases unmatched to any gene: 8. The length of the CDR3 is 14 residues. CDR3 nucleotides: TGTGCCAGCAGCCCCGACAGGGTACGCGAAAAACTGTTTTTT. Translated, it gives CASSPDRVREKLFF. Together with reference TRBV7-8 and TRBJ1-4, the CDR3 gives the full variable domain: GAGVSQSPRYKVAKRGQDVALRCDPISGHVSLFWYQQALGQGPEFLTYFQNEAQLDKSGLPSDRFFAERPEGSVSTLKIQRTQQEDSAVYLCASSPDRVREKLFFGSGTQLSVL.

The V call is TRBV7-2, the J call TRBJ2-2; TRBD1 agrees at 7 bases. CDR3 length equals 15 residues. Per germline, CDR1 SGHTA and CDR2 FQGNSA. Trimming took 5 bases from V and 4 from J; bases not matched to a gene: 7. Here the CDR3 DNA reads TGTGCCAGCAGCGACAGGGTTTTGACCACCGGGGAGCTGTTTTTT. It yields the protein CASSDRVLTTGELFF.

This chain uses TRBV3-1 (or the pseudogene TRBV3-2) with TRBJ1-6, with D possibly matching TRBD1 (6 bases). V gave up 4 bases and J gave up 4 bases, with 11 bases separating them. The germline CDR1 and CDR2 sequences are LGHDT and YNNKEL (reference sequence). This CDR3 region has 15 residues. CDR3 nucleotide sequence: TGTGCCAGCAGCCCTCCCCAGGGGTATAATTCACCCCTCCACTTT. It is translated as CASSPPQGYNSPLHF.

The rearrangement uses TRBV9 and TRBJ1-2, with 10 bases matching TRBD1. Unmatched junction bases numbered 6, after V lost 4 bases and J lost 3 bases. From germline, CDR1 is SGDLS and CDR2 YYNGEE. The CDR3 totals 15 residues. For the CDR3, the DNA is TGTGCCAGCAGCCTGGGACAGGGGTCCCACTATGGCTACACCTTC. Amino acid sequence: CASSLGQGSHYGYTF.

V gene TRBV6-6 combines with J gene TRBJ2-7, with D possibly being TRBD1 (6 bases). CDR3 length: 12 residues. The V end was cut by 6 bases, the J end by 2 bases, with 8 bases between. CDR1 is MNHNY and CDR2 is SVGAGI in the germline V gene (reference sequence). Here the CDR3 DNA reads TGTGCCAGCAGACAGGGAGCCTACGAGCAGTACTTC. It translates to CASRQGAYEQYF.

The chain combines TRBV2 with TRBJ2-7; 7 bases match TRBD2. The CDR3 spans 15 residues. Per the germline V gene, CDR1 is SNHLY and CDR2 is FYNNEI. V dropped 7 bases and J dropped 0; count of bases not matched to a gene: 9. Here the CDR3 DNA reads TGTGCCAGCACCTTCAGCCGGGACTACTCCTACGAGCAGTACTTC. This gives the protein CASTFSRDYSYEQYF.

The V and J genes are TRBV6-2 or TRBV6-3 and TRBJ2-2; tentative D call: TRBD1 (5 bases). Germline V lookup: CDR1 MNHEY, CDR2 SVGEGT. This CDR3 is built from 16 residues. V was trimmed by 2 bases and J by 0 bases, leaving 10 bases between them. CDR3 amino acids: CASSYGAGPNTGELFF. The DNA of the CDR3 is TGTGCCAGCAGTTACGGGGCAGGGCCGAACACCGGGGAGCTGTTTTTT.

The rearrangement joins TRBV19 to TRBJ2-2; D might be TRBD2 (6 bases). Trimming stripped 8 bases from V and 2 bases from J, with 9 bases between. The CDR3 totals 13 residues. Germline assignment: CDR1 LNHDA and CDR2 SQIVND (reference sequence). The CDR3 sequence: CASSDYNTGELFF. The CDR3, as DNA: TGTGCCAGTTCGGACTACAACACCGGGGAGCTGTTTTTT.

This chain uses TRBV27 with TRBJ1-2; 8 bases are a match to TRBD1. The CDR3 sequence is 16 residues long. J lost 2 bases, V lost 6 bases, and 11 bases had no gene match. Germline V lookup: CDR1 MNHEY, CDR2 SMNVEV (reference sequence). CDR3 amino acids: CASRPQGAVGNYGYTF. The CDR3 DNA reads TGTGCCAGCAGGCCCCAGGGGGCGGTGGGCAACTATGGCTACACCTTC.

J is TRBJ1-5 and V is TRBV28; D not resolved. CDR3 length: 13 residues. Germline V gene lookup returns CDR1 MDHEN and CDR2 SYDVKM. V lost 6 bases and J lost 4, with 10 bases in between. The CDR3 DNA reads TGTGCCAGCAGCCCCACGCGGAATCAGCCCCAGCATTTT. It translates to CASSPTRNQPQHF.

The rearrangement uses TRBV6-5 and TRBJ1-2, with D unresolved. CDR1 and CDR2 (germline): MNHEY, SVGAGI. V was pared by 8 bases and J by 1 base, with 11 bases between. The CDR3 has 13 amino acids. Written as DNA, the CDR3 is TGTGCCAGCGTTACCGGGATTAACTATGGCTACACCTTC. Protein: CASVTGINYGYTF.

V gene TRBV6-2 or TRBV6-3 combines with J gene TRBJ2-1; 8 bases line up with TRBD2. J was trimmed by 0 bases and V by 6 bases; bases with no gene match: 4. The CDR3 extends over 15 amino acids. The germline gives CDR1 MNHEY, CDR2 SVGEGT. CDR3 protein: CASSLAGSSYNEQFF. The CDR3 nucleotides are TGTGCCAGCAGCTTAGCGGGGAGCTCCTACAATGAGCAGTTCTTC.

The CDR3, as DNA: TGTGCCTGGAGTGGGAATGTGGGCCGCTTAGGCAGAAACACCATATATTTT. It yields the protein CAWSGNVGRLGRNTIYF. The chain combines TRBV30 with TRBJ1-3; D gene ambiguous. The CDR3 has 17 amino acids. Trimming shortened V by 1 base and J by 5 bases, and 21 bases separated the two germline ends. Germline values: CDR1 GTSNPN, CDR2 SVGIG (reference sequence). The full variable domain, its missing parts supplied by reference TRBV30 and TRBJ1-3, is SQTIHQWPATLVQPVGSPLSLECTVEGTSNPNLYWYRQAAGRGLQLLFYSVGIGQISSEVPQNLSASRPQDRQFILSSKKLLLSDSGFYLCAWSGNVGRLGRNTIYFGEGSWLTVV.

The V and J genes are TRBV7-9 and TRBJ1-2; D unresolved. In germline, CDR1 is SEHNR, CDR2 FQNEAQ (reference sequence). The CDR3 is 14 residues long. Trimming cost V 2 bases and J 7 bases, with 14 bases left between them. The CDR3 nucleotides read TGTGCCAGCAGCTTAAGTAGGGAGGGCACTGGCTACACCTTC. As protein: CASSLSREGTGYTF.

The chain has TRBV5-6 and TRBJ2-7, with TRBD1 matching over 8 bases. The junction had 6 bases not matched to a gene; V was cut back by 4 bases and J by 6 bases. Germline-derived CDR1 and CDR2 are SGHDT and YYEEEE. The CDR3 runs to 13 residues. In nucleotides, the CDR3 is TGTGCCAGCAGCGTCCCAGGGGGCCGCGAGCAGTACTTC. Translating it yields CASSVPGGREQYF.

The chain combines TRBV5-1 with TRBJ2-2; D possibly corresponds to TRBD1 (5 bases). Germline V CDR1 and CDR2: SGHRS, YFSETQ. The CDR3 loop spans 16 amino acids. V was clipped by 4 bases and J by 0 bases, with 13 bases between them. CDR3 in amino acids: CASSVEATANTGELFF. The CDR3 bases are TGCGCCAGCAGCGTAGAGGCGACAGCGAACACCGGGGAGCTGTTTTTT.

This chain links TRBV12-3 or TRBV12-4 with TRBJ2-7; 7 nucleotides match TRBD1. CDR3 length: 13 amino acids. Trimming cost V 6 bases and J 4 bases; bases outside gene matches: 6. The CDR3: CASSRDSKYEQYF. In DNA form, the CDR3 reads TGTGCCAGCAGCCGGGACAGCAAATACGAGCAGTACTTC.